Given below is one T cell receptor (beta chain) in context. These data originate in a study of T cells in Graves' hyperthyroidism and ophthalmopathy. CDR1 is MGHRA and CDR2 is YSYEKL in the germline V gene. CDR3 length: 13 amino acids. With 0 bases removed from V and 11 bases from J, the gap between germline ends came to 10 bases. Absent ophthalmopathy progression within 18 months defined stable Graves' hyperthyroidism. Exclusion criteria comprised uncontrolled infection, other autoimmune disease, pregnancy or lactation. The PBMCs were sourced from fresh peripheral blood (around 9.9 ml). Researchers took RNA transcripts and amplified the TCR beta CDR3 regions from them. The HTBI set primed first-round TCR CDR3 RT-PCR. TCRdb analysed the multiplex PCR reads with MiXCR anew, one entry per CDR3 protein. The table has 750,000 to 950,000 distinct CDR3 sequences, roughly 37% seen once.

Sequencing was carried out using blood. The chain uses TRBV4-1 and TRBJ2-2; D is unresolved. The sequence derives from a young man with Graves' hyperthyroidism. CDR3 residues: CASSQEPGIELFF. The CDR3 DNA follows: TGCGCCAGCAGCCAAGAACCGGGTATAGAGCTGTTTTTT.